Shown below are 10 T cell receptor beta chains from a single sample sequenced in a study of blood T cell repertoires in COVID-19. The table came from immunoSEQ multiplex PCR; TCRdb's copy has only in-frame clones and leaves some out. Of about 97,000 clones listed, about 85% are singletons. The sample taken for sequencing was peripheral blood. The receptors were sampled from a woman aged 70 to 79 with active or convalescent COVID-19.

The J gene is TRBJ2-1, the V gene TRBV2, with D unclear. The CDR3 covers 13 residues. V was cut by 7 bases and J by 10 bases, with 17 bases left in between. Germline CDR1 SNHLY, CDR2 FYNNEI. The CDR3 protein is CASIRRREAEQFF. CDR3 in DNA: TGTGCCAGCATAAGACGTAGAGAGGCGGAGCAGTTCTTC.

This chain connects TRBV7-4 to TRBJ2-5, with 10 positions matching TRBD2. Germline V CDR1 and CDR2: SGHVT, SQSDAQ. The ends lost 5 bases at V and 5 bases at J; junction bases unmatched: 14. The CDR3 spans 17 residues. DNA of the CDR3: TGTGCCAGCAGCCGAAAACAAAGCGGGAGGGTTGGGGAGACCCAGTACTTC. Encoded protein: CASSRKQSGRVGETQYF. The full variable domain, in which reference TRBV7-4 and TRBJ2-5 provide the parts outside the CDR3, is GAGVSQSPRYKVAKRGRDVALRCDSISGHVTLYWYRQTLGQGSEVLTYSQSDAQRDKSGRPSGRFSAERPERSVSTLKIQRTEQGDSAVYLCASSRKQSGRVGETQYFGPGTRLLVL.

The V and J genes are TRBV18 and TRBJ2-5, with D unresolved. Per the germline V gene, CDR1 is KGHSH and CDR2 is LQKENI. The V end was cut by 3 bases, the J end by 3 bases, with 8 bases between. This CDR3 region has 13 residues. The CDR3, as DNA: TGTGCCAGCTCACCGGCCGAGGAAGAGACCCAGTACTTC. Translation gives CASSPAEEETQYF.

This rearrangement joins TRBV4-2 to TRBJ1-2; no clear D gene. The germline V gene has CDR1 LGHNA and CDR2 YNFKEQ. The V gene lost 1 base and the J gene lost 4 bases, with 13 bases spanning the gap. The CDR3 contains 15 residues. As DNA, the CDR3 is TGTGCCAGCAGCCAAGGGTCTACAGCAACCTATGGCTACACCTTC. It codes for CASSQGSTATYGYTF.

This sequence joins TRBV7-8 and TRBJ1-2, with TRBD1 as a possible D gene (6 bases). Per the germline V gene, CDR1 is SGHVS and CDR2 is FQNEAQ. The V and J ends lost 3 bases and 4 bases respectively, with 12 bases between them. The CDR3 is made up of 14 amino acids. Here the CDR3 DNA reads TGTGCCAGCAGCTTGGACAGTTGGGGCTATGGCTACACCTTC. Residues: CASSLDSWGYGYTF. Variable domain in full (rest from reference TRBV7-8 and TRBJ1-2): GAGVSQSPRYKVAKRGQDVALRCDPISGHVSLFWYQQALGQGPEFLTYFQNEAQLDKSGLPSDRFFAERPEGSVSTLKIQRTQQEDSAVYLCASSLDSWGYGYTFGSGTRLTVV.

The genes are TRBV24-1 and TRBJ2-2; 9 nucleotides agree with TRBD1. CDR1 and CDR2 (germline): KGHDR, SFDVKD. There are 17 residues in the CDR3. V was pared by 4 bases and J by 6 bases, with 11 bases of the junction left unmatched. Written as DNA, the CDR3 is TGTGCCACCAGTGACCCGACACAGGGGGCGCGTTCCGGGGAGCTGTTTTTT. Amino acids: CATSDPTQGARSGELFF.

The chain uses TRBV5-1 and TRBJ2-2, with 9 bases matching TRBD1. The CDR3 has 17 residues. V lost 4 bases to trimming and J lost 5 bases; unmatched junction nucleotides: 12. The germline V gene encodes CDR1 SGHRS and CDR2 YFSETQ. CDR3 bases: TGCGCCAGCAGCGATCCTTCCGGGACAGGGCAGACCGGGGAGCTGTTTTTT. Translating gives CASSDPSGTGQTGELFF.

The chain carries TRBV4-3 and TRBJ1-3; D remains unclear. The CDR3 consists of 16 residues. Germline values: CDR1 LGHNA, CDR2 YSLEER. The germline V and J ends were trimmed by 0 bases and 0 bases, with 9 bases remaining between them. The CDR3 DNA reads as TGCGCCAGCAGCCAAGAACCGGGGAGCTCTGGAAACACCATATATTTT. Translated: CASSQEPGSSGNTIYF.

The chain uses TRBV7-9 and TRBJ2-7, with 7 bases matching TRBD1. This CDR3 has 15 amino acids. With V trimmed by 6 bases and J by 4 bases, 12 bases remained unmatched. Per the germline V gene, CDR1 is SEHNR and CDR2 is FQNEAQ (reference sequence). This chain's CDR3 is CASSPRDSTKYEQYF. As DNA, the CDR3 is TGTGCCAGCAGTCCTAGGGACAGCACGAAATACGAGCAGTACTTC.

The chain uses TRBV28 and TRBJ2-3, with D perhaps TRBD2 (5 bases). Looked up from germline, CDR1 is MDHEN and CDR2 is SYDVKM. The CDR3 covers 14 residues. The V end lost 2 bases, the J end lost 7 bases, and 13 bases lay between the germline ends. CDR3 sequence (DNA): TGTGCCAGCAGTTTACGTGGGAGTCGTAATACGCAGTATTTT. Protein product: CASSLRGSRNTQYF.